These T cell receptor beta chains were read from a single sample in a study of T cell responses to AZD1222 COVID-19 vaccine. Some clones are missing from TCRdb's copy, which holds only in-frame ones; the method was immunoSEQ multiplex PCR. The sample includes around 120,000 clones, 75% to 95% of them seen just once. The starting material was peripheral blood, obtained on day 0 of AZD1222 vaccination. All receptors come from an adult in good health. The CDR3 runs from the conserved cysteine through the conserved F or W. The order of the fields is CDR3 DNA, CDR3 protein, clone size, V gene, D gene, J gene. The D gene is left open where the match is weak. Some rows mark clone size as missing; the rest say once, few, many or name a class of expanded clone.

CDR3 DNA: TGTGCCAGCAGTTTAGTGAGGGATACCGGGGAGCTGTTTTTT
CDR3 protein: CASSLVRDTGELFF
clone size: -
V gene: TRBV27
D gene: -
J gene: TRBJ2-2

CDR3 DNA: TGCGCCAGCAGTGCATCTAGCGGGAGTCCCAATGAGCAGTTCTTC
CDR3 protein: CASSASSGSPNEQFF
clone size: -
V gene: TRBV5-1
D gene: TRBD2
J gene: TRBJ2-1

CDR3 DNA: TGTGCCAGTAGTATTGGGGTAATCGGCACCGGGGAGCTGTTTTTT
CDR3 protein: CASSIGVIGTGELFF
clone size: -
V gene: TRBV19
D gene: -
J gene: TRBJ2-2

CDR3 DNA: TGTGCCAGCAGTGAACTCCAGGAGATCTCTGGAAACACCATATATTTT
CDR3 protein: CASSELQEISGNTIYF
clone size: -
V gene: TRBV25-1
D gene: -
J gene: TRBJ1-3

CDR3 DNA: TGTGCCACCAGCAGAGATTTCGGGACCCAGCATTTCATGGAGCAGTACTTC
CDR3 protein: CATSRDFGTQHFMEQYF
clone size: -
V gene: TRBV15
D gene: -
J gene: TRBJ2-7

CDR3 DNA: TGTGCCAGCAGTTACTCCCGTAAGGCGCAGACGCAGTATTTT
CDR3 protein: CASSYSRKAQTQYF
clone size: -
V gene: TRBV6-5
D gene: -
J gene: TRBJ2-3

CDR3 DNA: TGTGCCAGCAGTGAGGGCCTGGGGCCAGTCTCCTACGAGCAGTACTTC
CDR3 protein: CASSEGLGPVSYEQYF
clone size: -
V gene: TRBV25-1
D gene: -
J gene: TRBJ2-7

CDR3 DNA: TGTGCCAGCTCACCCCAGGGTGACGAGCAGTACTTC
CDR3 protein: CASSPQGDEQYF
clone size: -
V gene: TRBV18
D gene: -
J gene: TRBJ2-7

CDR3 DNA: TGTGCCAGCAGCTTAGTCGGCAGGGGGATTACTAACACCGGGGAGCTGTTTTTT
CDR3 protein: CASSLVGRGITNTGELFF
clone size: -
V gene: TRBV7-9
D gene: TRBD1
J gene: TRBJ2-2

CDR3 DNA: TGTGCCAGCAGTTTGCTGGCCTACGAGCAGTACTTC
CDR3 protein: CASSLLAYEQYF
clone size: -
V gene: TRBV12-3/TRBV12-4
D gene: -
J gene: TRBJ2-7

CDR3 DNA: TGTGCCAGCAGTTTATCCCGAAGGGGAACTGAAGCTTTCTTT
CDR3 protein: CASSLSRRGTEAFF
clone size: -
V gene: TRBV27
D gene: -
J gene: TRBJ1-1

CDR3 DNA: TGTGCCACCAGTGATCCCCGGGGAACAGGGGGTAGGTACGAGCAGTACTTC
CDR3 protein: CATSDPRGTGGRYEQYF
clone size: -
V gene: TRBV24-1
D gene: TRBD1
J gene: TRBJ2-7

CDR3 DNA: TGTGCCAGTAGTATATCCCTCCTAGCGGGAAGGGAGACCCAGTACTTC
CDR3 protein: CASSISLLAGRETQYF
clone size: once
V gene: TRBV19
D gene: TRBD2
J gene: TRBJ2-5

CDR3 DNA: TGTGCCAGCAGCGTAGGAACCGGGGAGCTGTTTTTT
CDR3 protein: CASSVGTGELFF
clone size: -
V gene: TRBV9
D gene: -
J gene: TRBJ2-2

CDR3 DNA: TGCGCCAGCAGCCAAGAGGGACAGGGGTTCACTGAAGCTTTCTTT
CDR3 protein: CASSQEGQGFTEAFF
clone size: -
V gene: TRBV4-1
D gene: TRBD1
J gene: TRBJ1-1

CDR3 DNA: TGTGCCACCAGTGATTTAGCGGCCCAAACCTACAATGAGCAGTTCTTC
CDR3 protein: CATSDLAAQTYNEQFF
clone size: -
V gene: TRBV24-1
D gene: -
J gene: TRBJ2-1

CDR3 DNA: TGTGCCAGCAGTGAGGGGCTAATAGCCAAAAACATTCAGTACTTC
CDR3 protein: CASSEGLIAKNIQYF
clone size: -
V gene: TRBV6-1
D gene: -
J gene: TRBJ2-4

CDR3 DNA: TGTGCCAGCAGCTCGACTAGTATAGAAGAGACCCAGTACTTC
CDR3 protein: CASSSTSIEETQYF
clone size: -
V gene: TRBV13
D gene: -
J gene: TRBJ2-5

CDR3 DNA: TGTGCCAGTAGTATTCGTGAAAAACTGTTTTTT
CDR3 protein: CASSIREKLFF
clone size: -
V gene: TRBV19
D gene: -
J gene: TRBJ1-4

CDR3 DNA: TGTGCCAGCAGCCCCATACCGGGACAGGGGAATTCACCCCTCCACTTT
CDR3 protein: CASSPIPGQGNSPLHF
clone size: -
V gene: TRBV11-2
D gene: TRBD1
J gene: TRBJ1-6